This entry is about one TCR beta chain. This entry belongs to a study of blood T cells in healthy people across ages. The CDR3 runs to 14 residues. Looked up from germline, CDR1 is SNHLY and CDR2 is FYNNEI. J gave up 3 bases and V 6 bases, and 6 bases lay outside the gene matches. Next came a second PCR, run for about 7 to 12 cycles, which used a sample-barcoded 5' primer along with a J-beta primer mix. TCRdb re-derived calls from the 5' RACE reads in MiXCR, one entry per CDR3 protein. Here the sample spans about 930,000 distinct CDR3 sequences, just under 30% being singletons. These data also formed part of another study, on T cells of mothers and their children.

This chain links TRBV2 with TRBJ1-1; TRBD1 aligns across 8 bases. This clonotype was sampled from a middle-aged woman in good health. Sequencing was performed on blood. The CDR3: CASSYQGADTEAFF. The CDR3 nucleotides read TGTGCCAGCAGCTACCAGGGGGCAGACACTGAAGCTTTCTTT.